The rows below give T cell receptor beta chains drawn from one sample of a study of blood T cell repertoires in COVID-19. Sequencing was performed with immunoSEQ multiplex PCR; in TCRdb, only in-frame clones are kept and a portion is missing. The table has just over 75,000 clones, 84% seen once. The sample consisted of peripheral blood. The source of these receptors is a man in his fifties or sixties with acute or convalescent COVID-19. The CDR3 runs from the conserved cysteine through the conserved F or W. D genes are given only for firm matches. Rows may omit the clone size; those that give it use once, few, many or a size class.

abundance	d_gene	j_gene	v_gene	CDR3nt	CDR3aa
.	.	TRBJ1-1	TRBV21-1	TGTGCCAGCAGCCAACGGGGGACTGAAGCTTTCTTT	CASSQRGTEAFF
.	TRBD1	TRBJ2-7	TRBV5-6	TGTGCCAGCAGCGTCTTGTACAGGGGCGCCTACGAGCAGTACTTC	CASSVLYRGAYEQYF
.	TRBD2	TRBJ2-5	TRBV7-2	TGTGCCAGCAGGTCCCCTAGCGGGGGGCAAGAGACCCAGTACTTC	CASRSPSGGQETQYF
once	TRBD2	TRBJ2-1	TRBV18	TGTGCCAGCTCGCGGGAGTGGACTAGCGGGGGAGATGAGCAGTTCTTC	CASSREWTSGGDEQFF
.	.	TRBJ1-1	TRBV7-9	TGTGCCACCCTTGCTAGCACCTTGGGGGGCACTGAAGCTTTCTTT	CATLASTLGGTEAFF
.	.	TRBJ2-7	TRBV28	TGTGCCAGCAGTTTAGTTGGGGCGGCCTACGAGCAGTACTTC	CASSLVGAAYEQYF
.	TRBD1	TRBJ2-4	TRBV2	TGTGCCAGCACCTCAGGGGGAAACATTCAGTACTTC	CASTSGGNIQYF
.	.	TRBJ1-1	TRBV3-1/TRBV3-2	TGTGCCAGCAGCGGGGCCGGGGGGAACACTGAAGCTTTCTTT	CASSGAGGNTEAFF
.	.	TRBJ1-5	TRBV27	TGTGCCAGCAGCCCCAGGGTAAATAGCAATCAGCCCCAGCATTTT	CASSPRVNSNQPQHF
.	.	TRBJ1-1	TRBV3-1/TRBV3-2	TGTGCCAGCAGCCAAGCCGCGGGGTCGACTGAAGCTTTCTTT	CASSQAAGSTEAFF
.	.	TRBJ2-7	TRBV6-5	TGTGCCAGCAAGAGCAGGGCCGGTGGTCACTACGAGCAGTACTTC	CASKSRAGGHYEQYF
.	TRBD2	TRBJ2-3	TRBV12-5	TGTGCTAGTGGTTTGGTATTAGCGGGAGGGGTAGATACGCAGTATTTT	CASGLVLAGGVDTQYF
few	TRBD1	TRBJ1-1	TRBV6-5	TGTGCCAGCAGACGAGACAGGGGCACTGAAGCTTTCTTT	CASRRDRGTEAFF
.	.	TRBJ1-6	TRBV21-1	TGTGCCAGCAGCAACGAAGTTATGGGACAGCTTAATTCACCCCTCCACTTT	CASSNEVMGQLNSPLHF
.	.	TRBJ2-3	TRBV5-5	TGTGCCAGCAGCGGACGCAGCGGTACTACGGGAGATACGCAGTATTTT	CASSGRSGTTGDTQYF
.	TRBD2	TRBJ2-1	TRBV7-2	TGTGCCAGCAGCTCCCGACTAGCGGGAGACGGGTATGGGGGCAATGAGCAGTTCTTC	CASSSRLAGDGYGGNEQFF
.	.	TRBJ2-2	TRBV28	TGTGCCAGCACCAATGGAGGGTCAAGGAACGGGGAGCTGTTTTTT	CASTNGGSRNGELFF